The clone carrying this TCR beta chain was recorded many times. Antigen unknown. This entry comes from a study of identical twins. V was cut by 2 bases and J by 4 bases, with 4 bases left in between. The CDR3 is 12 amino acids. Germline lookup yields CDR1 ENHRY and CDR2 SYGVKD. Study-level findings and limits: Cord blood beta clonotypes present at high abundance carried fewer insertions; no such pattern appeared in memory repertoires.

Carrying unique molecular identifiers, the cDNA also gained a universal primer site through template switching. TCRdb reprocessed the 5' RACE reads with MiXCR, giving one entry per CDR3 protein. Of roughly 770,000 distinct CDR3 sequences listed, roughly 18% are singletons. This same sample was also part of a study on T cells expressing NK-cell markers. This second study says: Restricting sorting to alpha-beta TCR T cells was achieved in several experiments by an anti-gamma-delta TCR antibody.

The sequenced material came from PBMCs. This clonotype was obtained from a woman between 18 and 30 years old in good health. The chain joins TRBV10-3 to TRBJ2-3; no reliable D call. CDR3 region: CAISEGPDTQYF. CDR3 bases: TGTGCCATCAGTGAGGGACCAGATACGCAGTATTTT.